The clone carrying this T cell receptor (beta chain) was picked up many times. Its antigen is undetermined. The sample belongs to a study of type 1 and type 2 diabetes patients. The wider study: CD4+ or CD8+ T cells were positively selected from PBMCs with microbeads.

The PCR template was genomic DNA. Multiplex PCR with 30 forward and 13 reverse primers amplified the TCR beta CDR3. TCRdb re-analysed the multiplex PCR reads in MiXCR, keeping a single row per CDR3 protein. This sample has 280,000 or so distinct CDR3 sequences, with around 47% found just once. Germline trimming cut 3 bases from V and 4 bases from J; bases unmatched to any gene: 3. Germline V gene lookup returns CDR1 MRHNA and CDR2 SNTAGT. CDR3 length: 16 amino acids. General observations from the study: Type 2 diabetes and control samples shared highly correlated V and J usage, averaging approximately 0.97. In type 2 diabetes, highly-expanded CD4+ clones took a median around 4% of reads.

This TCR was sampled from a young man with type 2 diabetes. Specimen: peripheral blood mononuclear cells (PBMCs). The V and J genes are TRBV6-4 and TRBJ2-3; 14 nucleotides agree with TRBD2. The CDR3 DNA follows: TGTGCCAGCAGTGAACGACTAGCGGGAGGGCCAGATACGCAGTATTTT. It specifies CASSERLAGGPDTQYF.